This T cell receptor (beta chain) was obtained from a study of blood T cells in healthy people across ages. Overall study context: About one barcoded TCR beta cDNA was captured per two T cells.

A J-beta primer mix and a sample-barcoded 5' primer were used in a second PCR of about 7 to 12 cycles. TCRdb reprocessed the 5' RACE reads via MiXCR and lists one record per CDR3 protein. Seen here are hundreds of thousands of distinct CDR3 sequences, about 24% observed once, and the top ten hold roughly a fifth. The authors isolated at least 7 million PBMCs per sample. Study-wide results and limits: Naive CD4+ cells and diversity were both higher in long-lived donors than in aged donors.

Trimming took off 4 bases at V and 0 bases at J, with 12 bases between the two ends. CDR3 size: 15 residues. As to this clonotype: Its antigen is not known.

This TCR was sampled from a man in his 70s in good health. The chain is built from TRBV12-3 or TRBV12-4 and TRBJ1-1, with D uncertain. Material for sequencing was blood. In nucleotides, the CDR3 is TGTGCCAGCAGTTCCCCAGAGAGCATGAACACTGAAGCTTTCTTT. Amino acid sequence: CASSSPESMNTEAFF.